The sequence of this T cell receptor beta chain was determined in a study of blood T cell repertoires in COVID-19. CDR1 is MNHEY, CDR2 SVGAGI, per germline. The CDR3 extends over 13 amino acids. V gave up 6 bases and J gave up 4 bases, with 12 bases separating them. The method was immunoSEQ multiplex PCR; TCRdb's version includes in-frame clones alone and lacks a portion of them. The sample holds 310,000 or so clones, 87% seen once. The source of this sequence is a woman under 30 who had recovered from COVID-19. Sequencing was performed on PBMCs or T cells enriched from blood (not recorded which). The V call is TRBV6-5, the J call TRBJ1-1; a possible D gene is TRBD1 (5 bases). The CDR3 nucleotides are TGTGCCAGCAGGGGGACTACGGGCACTGAAGCTTTCTTT. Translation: CASRGTTGTEAFF.